These 21 T cell receptor beta chains were sequenced from one sample in a study of blood T cell repertoires in COVID-19. Method: immunoSEQ multiplex PCR; TCRdb's copy keeps in-frame clones and lacks some. This table has fewer than 350,000 clones, roughly 89% appearing once. The specimen was peripheral blood. These receptor sequences come from a man between 25 and 39 years old with COVID-19, enrolled during active disease.

The rearrangement uses TRBV6-2 or TRBV6-3 and TRBJ1-6; D is ambiguous. Germline V CDR1 and CDR2: MNHEY, SVGEGT. Trimming took off 6 bases at V and 10 bases at J, with 10 bases between the two ends. CDR3 size: 12 residues. CDR3 DNA: TGTGCCAGCAGCACCGGGAGGTCACCCCTCCACTTT. Translating gives CASSTGRSPLHF.

This sequence joins TRBV28 and TRBJ1-5; tentative D call: TRBD1 (6 bases). Deletions cut 7 bases from V and 0 bases from J, with 31 bases between. Germline CDR1 MDHEN, CDR2 SYDVKM. The CDR3 contains 21 residues. In DNA, the CDR3 is TGTGCCAGCACCTTGGGGCGGGGGCAGGTCTGGGGTCTTTATAGCAATCAGCCCCAGCATTTT. This codes for CASTLGRGQVWGLYSNQPQHF. The whole variable domain, remainder taken from reference TRBV28 and TRBJ1-5, is DVKVTQSSRYLVKRTGEKVFLECVQDMDHENMFWYRQDPGLGLRLIYFSYDVKMKEKGDIPEGYSVSREKKERFSLILESASTNQTSMYLCASTLGRGQVWGLYSNQPQHFGDGTRLSIL.

The chain employs TRBV10-3 and TRBJ2-1; D possibly corresponds to TRBD1 (6 bases). The V and J ends lost 6 bases and 5 bases respectively, with 14 bases between them. Germline lookup yields CDR1 ENHRY and CDR2 SYGVKD. The CDR3 contains 14 residues. The DNA for the CDR3 is TGTGCCATCAGGCCGGACAGCCCAAACAATGAGCAGTTCTTC. It encodes CAIRPDSPNNEQFF.

This clone was seen more than once but under ten times. The CDR3 sequence is CASSRTGGNSPLHF. CDR3 coding DNA: TGTGCCAGCAGTCGGACAGGGGGGAATTCACCCCTCCACTTT. The chain is built from TRBV6-5 and TRBJ1-6, with 10 bases fitting TRBD1. Germline V gene sequence: CDR1 MNHEY, CDR2 SVGAGI. This CDR3 spans 14 amino acids. V trimming: 5 bases; J trimming: 7 bases; junction bases outside the gene matches: 2.

The chain has TRBV6-6 and TRBJ2-1; possibly TRBD2 for D (6 bases). With 2 bases removed from V and 10 bases from J, the gap between germline ends came to 18 bases. CDR1 and CDR2 from the germline V gene are MNHNY and SVGAGI (reference sequence). This CDR3 contains 15 residues. CDR3 sequence: CASSYPQGTSFEQFF. CDR3 DNA: TGTGCCAGCAGTTACCCCCAAGGGACTTCCTTCGAGCAGTTCTTC.

V gene TRBV6-2 or TRBV6-3 combines with J gene TRBJ1-5; possibly TRBD1 for D (5 bases). The CDR3 loop spans 14 amino acids. V lost 0 bases and J lost 6, with 9 bases in between. Germline V gene data show CDR1 as MNHEY and CDR2 as SVGEGT. The CDR3 DNA sequence: TGTGCCAGCAGTTACTCCGGGGGTCGTCAGCCCCAGCATTTT. Translating it yields CASSYSGGRQPQHF.

J is TRBJ2-1 and V is TRBV4-2; D is possibly TRBD2 (5 bases). CDR3 length: 19 amino acids. V shed 1 base and J shed 4 bases, with 23 bases lying between them. CDR1 and CDR2 (germline): LGHNA, YNFKEQ. The CDR3: CASSQVDLRASSFYNEQFF. CDR3 in DNA: TGTGCCAGCAGCCAAGTAGATCTTAGGGCTAGCAGCTTTTACAATGAGCAGTTCTTC.

V and J are TRBV2 and TRBJ2-2; D might be TRBD1 (5 bases). The V end lost 6 bases, the J end lost 6 bases, and 17 bases lay between the germline ends. This CDR3 has 15 amino acids. Germline V lookup: CDR1 SNHLY, CDR2 FYNNEI. DNA for the CDR3: TGTGCCAGCAGAACAGGTCCCTTCTCGGCCGGGGAGCTGTTTTTT. It specifies CASRTGPFSAGELFF.

The J gene is TRBJ1-2, the V gene TRBV5-4; 12 nucleotides agree with TRBD1. Germline V lookup: CDR1 SGHNT, CDR2 YYREEE (reference sequence). The CDR3 is 14 amino acids. V lost 4 bases to trimming and J lost 8 bases; unmatched junction nucleotides: 6. The CDR3 sequence is CASSPGQGARGYTF. CDR3 nucleotides: TGTGCCAGCAGCCCGGGACAGGGGGCTAGAGGCTACACCTTC.

V gene TRBV6-6 combines with J gene TRBJ2-7; 9 bases agree with TRBD1. V trimming: 2 bases; J trimming: 5 bases; junction bases outside the gene matches: 7. Germline CDR1 reads MNHNY; CDR2 reads SVGAGI (reference sequence). This CDR3 comprises 15 residues. CDR3 sequence (DNA): TGTGCCAGCAGTTACCGGACAGGGGACGTCGACGAGCAGTACTTC. This encodes CASSYRTGDVDEQYF.

The chain has TRBV10-3 and TRBJ1-2, with D possibly being TRBD1 (5 bases). V dropped 0 bases and J dropped 2 bases, with 10 bases sitting between them. The CDR3 sequence is 15 residues long. CDR1 is ENHRY and CDR2 is SYGVKD in the germline V gene. CDR3 sequence reads: CAISESAGENYGYTF. CDR3 nucleotide sequence: TGTGCCATCAGTGAGTCAGCGGGGGAAAACTATGGCTACACCTTC.

V usage is TRBV6-5 and J usage is TRBJ2-7; a weak D match, TRBD2 (6 bases). The germline gives CDR1 MNHEY, CDR2 SVGAGI. The CDR3 covers 15 residues. The germline V and J ends were trimmed by 2 bases and 4 bases, with 15 bases remaining between them. The CDR3 here is CASSYAGTSFYEQYF. The CDR3 DNA reads TGTGCCAGCAGTTACGCCGGGACTTCTTTTTACGAGCAGTACTTC.

The CDR3 bases are TGCAGCGTTAGCGGGAGTTCGTCCTACAATGAGCAGTTCTTC. It is translated as CSVSGSSSYNEQFF. The chain joins TRBV29-1 to TRBJ2-1; TRBD2 aligns across 8 bases. Germline V gene lookup returns CDR1 SQVTM and CDR2 ANQGSEA. The trim removed 5 bases at V and 1 base at J, leaving 4 bases unmatched. The CDR3 covers 14 residues.

This clone was seen once. V gene TRBV19 combines with J gene TRBJ2-7; 9 bases fit TRBD1. This CDR3 has 13 residues. V lost 6 bases, J lost 7 bases, and 7 bases stayed unmatched. Germline V CDR1 and CDR2: LNHDA, SQIVND (reference sequence). CDR3 in DNA: TGTGCCAGTAGCTCGGACAGGGGAGGGGAGCAGTACTTC. Protein sequence: CASSSDRGGEQYF.

The V and J genes are TRBV4-3 and TRBJ1-2; D ambiguous. The CDR3 covers 16 residues. Trimming stripped 4 bases from V and 4 bases from J, with 19 bases between. CDR1 and CDR2 (germline): LGHNA, YSLEER. The CDR3 DNA reads TGCGCCAGCAGCCCGGTTTCGGATTCGGGAGGCTATGGCTACACCTTC. The encoded protein is CASSPVSDSGGYGYTF.

CDR3 sequence reads: CASSVGFRDRHYGYTF. CDR3 nucleotide sequence: TGTGCCAGCAGCGTAGGATTTCGGGACAGGCACTATGGCTACACCTTC. The rearrangement links TRBV9 to TRBJ1-2; TRBD1 matches 8 bases. V trimming: 0 bases; J trimming: 3 bases; junction bases outside the gene matches: 7. The CDR3 runs 16 residues. Per germline, CDR1 SGDLS and CDR2 YYNGEE.

V is TRBV4-3 and J is TRBJ2-4; no clear D gene. The V gene lost 0 bases and the J gene lost 7 bases, with 13 bases spanning the gap. The CDR3 has 15 amino acids. Germline lookup yields CDR1 LGHNA and CDR2 YSLEER. CDR3 loop: CASSQDPSKRNIQYF. The CDR3 region has the DNA TGCGCCAGCAGCCAAGATCCAAGTAAGAGGAACATTCAGTACTTC.

The chain recombines TRBV6-2 or TRBV6-3 with TRBJ1-2; D might be TRBD1 (5 bases). V was trimmed by 5 bases and J by 1 base, leaving 14 bases between them. This CDR3 comprises 15 residues. The germline V gene has CDR1 MNHEY and CDR2 SVGEGT. The CDR3 sequence: CASSHPGLINYGYTF. The CDR3 DNA follows: TGTGCCAGCAGTCACCCGGGACTTATTAACTATGGCTACACCTTC.

The chain is built from TRBV19 and TRBJ2-3; 8 bases map to TRBD2. This CDR3 is 15 amino acids long. Germline CDR1 reads LNHDA; CDR2 reads SQIVND (reference sequence). With 1 base clipped from V and 4 bases from J, the junction kept 4 bases outside the gene matches. CDR3 residues: CASSIVGLAPDTQYF. The DNA for the CDR3 is TGTGCCAGTAGTATAGTTGGACTAGCTCCAGATACGCAGTATTTT.

The chain recombines TRBV19 with TRBJ1-4, with 7 bases identical to TRBD1. CDR1 is LNHDA, CDR2 SQIVND, per germline (reference sequence). The CDR3 spans 14 residues. Trimming took 5 bases from V and 7 from J; bases not matched to a gene: 7. The CDR3 region is CASSLSGGGEKLFF. DNA for the CDR3: TGTGCCAGTAGTCTCTCAGGGGGAGGTGAAAAACTGTTTTTT.

This clone was observed a single time. The rearrangement uses TRBV3-1 (or the pseudogene TRBV3-2) and TRBJ1-6; TRBD1 matches at 8 bases. J lost 10 bases, V lost 8 bases, and 10 bases had no gene match. CDR1 is LGHDT and CDR2 is YNNKEL in the germline V gene (reference sequence). The CDR3 consists of 14 residues. The CDR3 bases are TGTGCCAGCCTACCAGGACAGGGTGGGTCACCCCTCCACTTT. This codes for CASLPGQGGSPLHF.